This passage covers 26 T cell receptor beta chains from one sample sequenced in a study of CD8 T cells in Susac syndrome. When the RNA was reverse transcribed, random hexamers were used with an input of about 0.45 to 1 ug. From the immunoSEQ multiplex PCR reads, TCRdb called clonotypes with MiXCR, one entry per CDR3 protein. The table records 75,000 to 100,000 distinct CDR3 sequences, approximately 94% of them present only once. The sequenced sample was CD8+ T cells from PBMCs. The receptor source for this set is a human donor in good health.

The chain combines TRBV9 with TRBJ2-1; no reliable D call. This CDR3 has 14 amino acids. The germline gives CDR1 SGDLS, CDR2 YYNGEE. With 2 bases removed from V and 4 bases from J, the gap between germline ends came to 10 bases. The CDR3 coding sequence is TGTGCCAGCAGCGTGGGCGGTTATTACAATGAGCAGTTCTTC. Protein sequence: CASSVGGYYNEQFF. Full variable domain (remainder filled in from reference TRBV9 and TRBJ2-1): DSGVTQTPKHLITATGQRVTLRCSPRSGDLSVYWYQQSLDQGLQFLIQYYNGEERAKGNILERFSAQQFPDLHSELNLSSLELGDSALYFCASSVGGYYNEQFFGPGTRLTVL.

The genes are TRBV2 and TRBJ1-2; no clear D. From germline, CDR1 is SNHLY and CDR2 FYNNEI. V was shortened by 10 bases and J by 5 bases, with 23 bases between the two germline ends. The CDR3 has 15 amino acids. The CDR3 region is CATHQTSLAPYGYTF. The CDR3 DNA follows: TGTGCCACCCACCAAACTTCACTAGCGCCATATGGCTACACCTTC.

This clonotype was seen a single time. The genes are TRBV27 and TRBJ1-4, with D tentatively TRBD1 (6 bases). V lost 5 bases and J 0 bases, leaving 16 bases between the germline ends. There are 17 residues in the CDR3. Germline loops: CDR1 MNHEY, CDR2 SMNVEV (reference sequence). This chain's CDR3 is CASSPTLNRATNEKLFF. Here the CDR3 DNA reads TGTGCCAGCAGTCCCACCCTCAACAGGGCAACTAATGAAAAACTGTTTTTT.

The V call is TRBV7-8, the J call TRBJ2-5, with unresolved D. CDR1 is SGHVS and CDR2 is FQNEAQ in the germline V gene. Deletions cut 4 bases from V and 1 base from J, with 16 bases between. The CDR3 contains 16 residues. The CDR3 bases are TGTGCCAGCAGCTCAAGGCACGGCGGTCCCCAAGAGACCCAGTACTTC. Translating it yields CASSSRHGGPQETQYF.

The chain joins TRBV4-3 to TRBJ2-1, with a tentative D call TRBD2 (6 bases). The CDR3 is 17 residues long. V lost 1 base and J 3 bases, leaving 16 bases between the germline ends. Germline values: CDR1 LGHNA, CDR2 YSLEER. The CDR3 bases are TGCGCCAGCAGCCAAGGAACCCGGGACTCCATCTACAATGAGCAGTTCTTC. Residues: CASSQGTRDSIYNEQFF.

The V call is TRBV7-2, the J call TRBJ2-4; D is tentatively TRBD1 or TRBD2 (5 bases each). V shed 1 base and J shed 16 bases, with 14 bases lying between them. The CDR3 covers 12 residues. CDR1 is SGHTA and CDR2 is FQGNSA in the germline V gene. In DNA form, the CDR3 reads TGTGCCAGCAGCTTAGACCCGGGACGGCCTTACTTC. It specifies CASSLDPGRPYF.

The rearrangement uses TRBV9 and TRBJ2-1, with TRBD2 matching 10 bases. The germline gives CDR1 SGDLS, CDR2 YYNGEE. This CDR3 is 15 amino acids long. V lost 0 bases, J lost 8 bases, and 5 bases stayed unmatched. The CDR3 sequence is CASSVASGSLDEQFF. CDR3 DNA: TGTGCCAGCAGCGTAGCTAGCGGGAGTCTGGATGAGCAGTTCTTC.

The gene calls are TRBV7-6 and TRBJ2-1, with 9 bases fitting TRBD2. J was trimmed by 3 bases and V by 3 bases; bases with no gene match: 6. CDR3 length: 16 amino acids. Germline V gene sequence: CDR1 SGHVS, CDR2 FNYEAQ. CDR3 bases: TGTGCCAGCAGCTTCCTTTCTAGCGGGAACTACAATGAGCAGTTCTTC. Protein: CASSFLSSGNYNEQFF. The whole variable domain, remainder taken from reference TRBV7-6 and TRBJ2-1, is GAGVSQSPRYKVTKRGQDVALRCDPISGHVSLYWYRQALGQGPEFLTYFNYEAQQDKSGLPNDRFSAERPEGSISTLTIQRTEQRDSAMYRCASSFLSSGNYNEQFFGPGTRLTVL.

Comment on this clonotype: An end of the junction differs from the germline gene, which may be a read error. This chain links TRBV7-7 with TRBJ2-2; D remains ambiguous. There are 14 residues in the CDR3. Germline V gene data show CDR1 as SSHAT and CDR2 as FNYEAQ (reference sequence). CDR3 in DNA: TGTGCTAGCAGCCCAGTAGGGCCAACCGGGGAGCTGTTTTTT. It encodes CASSPVGPTGELFF.

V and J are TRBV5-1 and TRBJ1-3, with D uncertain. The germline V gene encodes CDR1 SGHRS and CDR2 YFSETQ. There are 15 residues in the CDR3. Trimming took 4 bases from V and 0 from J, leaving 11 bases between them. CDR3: CASSRTGNSGNTIYF. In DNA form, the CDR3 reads TGCGCCAGCAGCCGGACGGGGAACTCTGGAAACACCATATATTTT. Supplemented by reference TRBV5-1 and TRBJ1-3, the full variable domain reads KAGVTQTPRYLIKTRGQQVTLSCSPISGHRSVSWYQQTPGQGLQFLFEYFSETQRNKGNFPGRFSGRQFSNSRSEMNVSTLELGDSALYLCASSRTGNSGNTIYFGEGSWLTVV.

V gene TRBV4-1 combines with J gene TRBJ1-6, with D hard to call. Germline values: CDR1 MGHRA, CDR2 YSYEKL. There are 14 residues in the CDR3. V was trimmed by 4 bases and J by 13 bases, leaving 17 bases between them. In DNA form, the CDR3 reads TGCGCCAGCAGCCCCATCCCAGAACTATCGCCCCTCCACTTT. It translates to CASSPIPELSPLHF.

The CDR3 nucleotides read TGTGCCAGCAGTTCCCAAACCTCGAAGAACACCGCTGAGCAGTTCTTC. Residues: CASSSQTSKNTAEQFF. The rearrangement joins TRBV28 to TRBJ2-1; no reliable D call. Trimming took 4 bases from V and 9 from J, leaving 22 bases between them. Germline CDR1 MDHEN, CDR2 SYDVKM. The CDR3 loop spans 16 amino acids.

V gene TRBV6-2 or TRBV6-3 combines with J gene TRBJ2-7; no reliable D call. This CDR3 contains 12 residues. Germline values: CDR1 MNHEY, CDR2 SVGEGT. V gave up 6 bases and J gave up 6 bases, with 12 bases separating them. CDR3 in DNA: TGTGCCAGCAGACCCGGGCGGCCCGAGCAGTACTTC. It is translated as CASRPGRPEQYF.

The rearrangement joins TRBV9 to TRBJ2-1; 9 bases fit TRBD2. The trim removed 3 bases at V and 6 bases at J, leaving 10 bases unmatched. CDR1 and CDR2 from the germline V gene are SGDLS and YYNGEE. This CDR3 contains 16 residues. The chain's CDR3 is CASSAPISGGTNEQFF. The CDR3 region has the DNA TGTGCCAGCAGCGCCCCCATTAGCGGGGGAACCAATGAGCAGTTCTTC. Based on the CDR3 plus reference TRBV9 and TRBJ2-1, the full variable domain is DSGVTQTPKHLITATGQRVTLRCSPRSGDLSVYWYQQSLDQGLQFLIQYYNGEERAKGNILERFSAQQFPDLHSELNLSSLELGDSALYFCASSAPISGGTNEQFFGPGTRLTVL.

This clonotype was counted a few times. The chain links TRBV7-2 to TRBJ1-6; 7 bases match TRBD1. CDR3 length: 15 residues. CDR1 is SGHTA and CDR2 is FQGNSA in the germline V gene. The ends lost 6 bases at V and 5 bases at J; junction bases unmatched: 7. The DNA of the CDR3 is TGTGCCAGCAGATTGGTGACAGGGAATAATTCACCCCTCCACTTT. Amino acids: CASRLVTGNNSPLHF.

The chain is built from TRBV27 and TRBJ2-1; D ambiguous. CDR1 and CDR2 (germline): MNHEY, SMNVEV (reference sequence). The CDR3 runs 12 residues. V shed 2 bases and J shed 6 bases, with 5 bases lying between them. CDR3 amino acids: CASSLDSNEQFF. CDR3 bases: TGTGCCAGCAGTTTAGATAGCAATGAGCAGTTCTTC.

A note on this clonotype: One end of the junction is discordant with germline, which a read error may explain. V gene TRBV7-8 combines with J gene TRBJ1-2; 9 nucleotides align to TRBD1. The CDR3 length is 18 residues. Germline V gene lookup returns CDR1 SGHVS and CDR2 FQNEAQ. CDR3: CASSLAGTGTRSNYGYTF. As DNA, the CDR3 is TGTGCCAGCAGCTTAGCCGGGACAGGGACGAGATCTAATTATGGCTACACCTTC.

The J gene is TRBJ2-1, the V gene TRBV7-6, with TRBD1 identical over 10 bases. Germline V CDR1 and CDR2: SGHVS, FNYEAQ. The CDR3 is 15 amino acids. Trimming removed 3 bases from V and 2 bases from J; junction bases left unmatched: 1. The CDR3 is CASSFGQGAYNEQFF. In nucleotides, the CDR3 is TGTGCCAGCAGCTTCGGACAGGGGGCCTACAATGAGCAGTTCTTC.

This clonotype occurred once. DNA for the CDR3: TGTGCCAGCAGCTTGAGTGGTTATAATTCACCCCTCCACTTT. This encodes CASSLSGYNSPLHF. The chain links TRBV5-6 to TRBJ1-6; D is uncertain. The V end was cut by 1 base, the J end by 4 bases, with 6 bases between. CDR3 length: 14 amino acids. Germline V gene data show CDR1 as SGHDT and CDR2 as YYEEEE.

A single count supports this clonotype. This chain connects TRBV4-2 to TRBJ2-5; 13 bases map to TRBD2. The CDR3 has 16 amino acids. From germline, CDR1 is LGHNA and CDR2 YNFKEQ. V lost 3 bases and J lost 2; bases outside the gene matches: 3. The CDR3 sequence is CASSQGLAGLQETQYF. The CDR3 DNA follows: TGTGCCAGCAGCCAGGGACTAGCGGGACTACAAGAGACCCAGTACTTC.

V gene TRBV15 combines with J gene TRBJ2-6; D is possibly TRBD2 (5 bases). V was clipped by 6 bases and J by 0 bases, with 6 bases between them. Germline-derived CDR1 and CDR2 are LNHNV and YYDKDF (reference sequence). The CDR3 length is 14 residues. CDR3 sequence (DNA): TGTGCCACCAGGGCGGGCTCTGGGGCCAACGTCCTGACTTTC. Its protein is CATRAGSGANVLTF.

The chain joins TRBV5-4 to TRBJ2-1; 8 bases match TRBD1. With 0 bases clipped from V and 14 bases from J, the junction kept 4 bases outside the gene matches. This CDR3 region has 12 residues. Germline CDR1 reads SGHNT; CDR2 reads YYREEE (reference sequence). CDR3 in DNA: TGTGCCAGCAGCTTGGGGACAGGGCTGGAGTTCTTC. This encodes CASSLGTGLEFF. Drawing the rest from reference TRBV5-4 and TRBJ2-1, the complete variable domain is ETGVTQSPTHLIKTRGQQVTLRCSSQSGHNTVSWYQQALGQGPQFIFQYYREEENGRGNFPPRFSGLQFPNYSSELNVNALELDDSALYLCASSLGTGLEFFGPGTRLTVL.

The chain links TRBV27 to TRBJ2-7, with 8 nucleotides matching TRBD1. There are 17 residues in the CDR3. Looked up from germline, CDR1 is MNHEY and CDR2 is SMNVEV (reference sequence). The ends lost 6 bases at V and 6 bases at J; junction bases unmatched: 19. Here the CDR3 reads CASSPLHPTGASREQYF. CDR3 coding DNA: TGTGCCAGCAGCCCCCTACATCCGACAGGGGCCTCCCGCGAGCAGTACTTC.

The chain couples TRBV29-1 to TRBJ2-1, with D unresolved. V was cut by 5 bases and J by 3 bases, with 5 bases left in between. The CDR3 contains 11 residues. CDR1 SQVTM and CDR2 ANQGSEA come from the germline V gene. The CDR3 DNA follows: TGCAGCGTTTCTTACTACAATGAGCAGTTCTTC. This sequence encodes CSVSYYNEQFF.

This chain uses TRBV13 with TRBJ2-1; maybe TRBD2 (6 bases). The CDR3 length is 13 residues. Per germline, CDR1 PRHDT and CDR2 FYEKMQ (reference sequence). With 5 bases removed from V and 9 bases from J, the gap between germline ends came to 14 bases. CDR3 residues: CASSMTSRGEQFF. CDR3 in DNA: TGTGCCAGCAGCATGACTAGTCGTGGTGAGCAGTTCTTC.

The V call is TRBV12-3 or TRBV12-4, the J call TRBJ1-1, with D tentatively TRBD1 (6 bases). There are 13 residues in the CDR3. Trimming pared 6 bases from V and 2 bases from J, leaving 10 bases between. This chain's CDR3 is CASSNRDNTEAFF. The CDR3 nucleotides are TGTGCCAGCAGCAACAGGGATAACACTGAAGCTTTCTTT.